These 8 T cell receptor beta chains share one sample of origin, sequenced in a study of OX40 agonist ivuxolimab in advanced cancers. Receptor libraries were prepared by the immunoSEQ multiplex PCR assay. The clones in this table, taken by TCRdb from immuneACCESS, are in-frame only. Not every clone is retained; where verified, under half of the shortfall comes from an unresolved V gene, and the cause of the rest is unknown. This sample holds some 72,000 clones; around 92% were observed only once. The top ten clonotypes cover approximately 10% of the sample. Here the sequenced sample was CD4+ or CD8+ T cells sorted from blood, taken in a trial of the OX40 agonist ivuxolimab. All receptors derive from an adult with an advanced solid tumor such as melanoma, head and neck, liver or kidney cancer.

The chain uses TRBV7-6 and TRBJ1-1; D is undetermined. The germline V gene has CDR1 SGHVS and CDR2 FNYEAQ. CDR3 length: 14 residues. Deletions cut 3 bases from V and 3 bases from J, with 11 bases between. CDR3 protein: CASSFSSIYTEAFF. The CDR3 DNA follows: TGTGCCAGCAGCTTTAGCTCAATTTACACTGAAGCTTTCTTT.

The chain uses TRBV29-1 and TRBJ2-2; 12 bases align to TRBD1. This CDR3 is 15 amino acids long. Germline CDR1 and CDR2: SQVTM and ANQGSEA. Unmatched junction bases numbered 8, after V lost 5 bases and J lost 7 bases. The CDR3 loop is CSVTPGQGAGGELFF. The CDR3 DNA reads TGCAGCGTTACCCCGGGACAGGGGGCCGGCGGGGAGCTGTTTTTT.

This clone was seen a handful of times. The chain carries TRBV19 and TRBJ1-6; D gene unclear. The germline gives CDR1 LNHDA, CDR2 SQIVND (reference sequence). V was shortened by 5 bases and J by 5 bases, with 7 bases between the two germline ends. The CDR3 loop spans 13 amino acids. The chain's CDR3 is CASSWQNNSPLHF. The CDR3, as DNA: TGTGCCAGTAGTTGGCAAAATAATTCACCCCTCCACTTT.

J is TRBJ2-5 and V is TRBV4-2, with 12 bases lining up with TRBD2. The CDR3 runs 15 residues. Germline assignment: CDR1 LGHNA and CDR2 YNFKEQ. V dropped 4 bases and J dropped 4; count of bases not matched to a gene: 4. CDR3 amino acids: CASSRSSGGVETQYF. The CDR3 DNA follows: TGTGCCAGCAGCCGATCTAGCGGGGGGGTAGAGACCCAGTACTTC.

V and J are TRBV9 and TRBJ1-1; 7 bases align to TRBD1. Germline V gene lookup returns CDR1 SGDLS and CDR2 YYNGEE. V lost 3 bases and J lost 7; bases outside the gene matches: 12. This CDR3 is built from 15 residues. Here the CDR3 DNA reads TGTGCCAGCAGCGCAGAAAGAGGGGGCGCGGGTGAAGCTTTCTTT. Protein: CASSAERGGAGEAFF.

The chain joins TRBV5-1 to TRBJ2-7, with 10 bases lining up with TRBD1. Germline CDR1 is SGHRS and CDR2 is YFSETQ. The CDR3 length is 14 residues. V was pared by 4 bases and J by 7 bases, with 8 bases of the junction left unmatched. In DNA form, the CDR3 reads TGCGCCAGCAGCCCCGGGACAGGGGTGGAGGAGCAGTACTTC. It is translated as CASSPGTGVEEQYF.

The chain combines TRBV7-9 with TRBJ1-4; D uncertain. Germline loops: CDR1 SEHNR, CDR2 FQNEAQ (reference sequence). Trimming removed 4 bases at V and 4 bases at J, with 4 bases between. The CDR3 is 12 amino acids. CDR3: CASSSYNEKLFF. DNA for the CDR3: TGTGCCAGCAGCTCCTATAATGAAAAACTGTTTTTT.

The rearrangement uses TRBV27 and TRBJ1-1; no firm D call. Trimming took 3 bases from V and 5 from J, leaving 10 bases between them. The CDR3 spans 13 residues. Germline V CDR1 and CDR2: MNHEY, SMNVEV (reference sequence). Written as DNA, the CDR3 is TGTGCCAGCAGTTTTATGTCGTGGACTGAAGCTTTCTTT. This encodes CASSFMSWTEAFF.